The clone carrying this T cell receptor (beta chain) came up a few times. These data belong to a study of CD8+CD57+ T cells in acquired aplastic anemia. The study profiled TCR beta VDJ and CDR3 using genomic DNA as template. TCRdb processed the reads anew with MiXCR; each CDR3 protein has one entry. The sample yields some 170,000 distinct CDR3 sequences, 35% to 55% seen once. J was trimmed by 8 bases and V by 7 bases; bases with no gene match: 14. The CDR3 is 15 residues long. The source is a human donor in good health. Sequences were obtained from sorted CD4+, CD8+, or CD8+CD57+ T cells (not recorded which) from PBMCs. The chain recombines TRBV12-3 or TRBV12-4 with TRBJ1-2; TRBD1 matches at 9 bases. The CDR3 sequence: CASTLKQGARGGYTF. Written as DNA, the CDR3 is TGTGCCAGCACATTAAAACAGGGGGCGAGGGGCGGCTACACCTTC.